This TCR beta chain was captured by sequencing in a study of T cell repertoires and HLA-DP antigens. As for this clone: The antigen is unknown.

Primers targeted 54 TRBV and 13 TRBJ segments. The assay was immunoSEQ multiplex PCR, and TCRdb's table has in-frame clones only and misses some. The sample contains about 110,000 clones, more than 85% of which appear only once. Average purity of the negatively selected CD4+ T cells was about 98%. Untouched CD4+ T cells were bead-isolated at around 98% purity. Trimming at V came to 6 bases and at J to 2 bases, leaving 6 bases not matched to a gene. The length of the CDR3 is 15 residues. The sequenced sample was CD4+ T cells from PBMCs. The sequence was obtained from a woman in her late teens or twenties in good health and CMV-seronegative. The V call is TRBV23-1, the J call TRBJ1-5; 8 bases line up with TRBD1. TRBV23-1 is noted as an ORF with a role that remains uncertain. The CDR3 DNA is TGCGCCAGCAGCGACAGGGGATGGGGCAATCAGCCCCAGCATTTT. Its translation: CASSDRGWGNQPQHF.